This TCR beta chain is from a study of spatial heterogeneity in lung cancer. Background on the study: Patients with untreated early-stage non-small cell lung cancer, numbering 72, were the donors. The study observed each unique TCR and UMI combination more than ten times on average in raw reads. Broader study findings: Relative to follow-up, resection was when ubiquitous expanded tumor TCRs appeared more in blood.

A unique molecular identifier was attached to every TCR cDNA molecule. One entry per CDR3 protein results from TCRdb running MiXCR on the 5' RACE reads. Among roughly 120,000 distinct CDR3 sequences listed, over 9% were seen once. The time point here: blood at routine non-recurrence follow-up after resection. Whole RNA, isolated from tumor, nontumor lung or frozen PBMC, was sequenced without prior sorting. The CDR3 extends over 14 amino acids. V lost 2 bases and J 8 bases, leaving 13 bases between the germline ends. The germline V gene has CDR1 SQVTM and CDR2 ANQGSEA. This clonotype was picked up many times. Its antigen remains unknown.

V is TRBV29-1 and J is TRBJ1-6, with D maybe TRBD1 (5 bases). The TCR comes from a male donor with early-stage non-small cell lung cancer. Sequencing used PBMCs, obtained at follow-up. This chain's CDR3 is CSVEQGRMDSPLHF. The CDR3 nucleotides read TGCAGCGTTGAACAGGGACGGATGGATTCACCCCTCCACTTT.